The 31 T cell receptor beta chains below all came from one sample that was sequenced in a study of T cells after yellow fever vaccination. Each CDR3 protein is one row after TCRdb ran MiXCR on the 5' RACE reads. The repertoire holds around 400,000 distinct CDR3 sequences, with 11% as singletons. Sequenced material: PBMCs, taken on the day of the first yellow fever vaccination. The receptors were gathered from a young man who received the YFV17D yellow fever vaccine.

This clonotype has a count of ten or more. The rearrangement uses TRBV12-3 or TRBV12-4 and TRBJ2-1, with D unresolved. CDR3 length: 14 amino acids. The ends were cut back, 3 bases at V and 5 bases at J, with 11 bases in the middle. CDR3 coding DNA: TGTGCCAGCAGTTTGAGTCCGAACAACAATGAGCAGTTCTTC. It is translated as CASSLSPNNNEQFF.

This clonotype was recorded at least ten times. The chain carries TRBV15 and TRBJ1-2, with 7 bases that match TRBD1. Per germline, CDR1 LNHNV and CDR2 YYDKDF (reference sequence). The CDR3 is 16 amino acids. Germline trimming cut 0 bases from V and 2 bases from J; bases unmatched to any gene: 6. The CDR3 bases are TGTGCCACCAGCAGAGAAGGGACAGCGAAAAACTATGGCTACACCTTC. Protein sequence: CATSREGTAKNYGYTF.

The rearrangement joins TRBV24-1 to TRBJ2-1; D is ambiguous. CDR1 is KGHDR and CDR2 is SFDVKD in the germline V gene. The CDR3 covers 16 residues. Trimming took off 5 bases at V and 0 bases at J, with 13 bases between the two ends. Written as DNA, the CDR3 is TGTGCCACCAGTGCGAAGTTTCCAAGCTCCTACAATGAGCAGTTCTTC. Encoded protein: CATSAKFPSSYNEQFF.

This clonotype was recorded a few times. The V gene is TRBV5-1, the J gene TRBJ2-2; TRBD2 aligns across 8 bases. The CDR3 length is 17 residues. V lost 3 bases and J lost 3; bases outside the gene matches: 10. Germline V gives CDR1 SGHRS, CDR2 YFSETQ. CDR3 residues: CASSSRMVAGYTGELFF. The CDR3 DNA reads TGCGCCAGCAGCTCCCGGATGGTAGCGGGGTACACCGGGGAGCTGTTTTTT.

This clonotype occurred a few times. This chain uses TRBV30 with TRBJ1-4; D is undetermined. Germline values: CDR1 GTSNPN, CDR2 SVGIG (reference sequence). The CDR3 has 11 residues. The V gene lost 4 bases and the J gene lost 7 bases, with 7 bases spanning the gap. The DNA of the CDR3 is TGTGCCTGGACCCGAGGTGAAAAACTGTTTTTT. This gives the protein CAWTRGEKLFF.

V is TRBV29-1 and J is TRBJ1-1; D is perhaps TRBD1 (5 bases). V was cut by 6 bases and J by 2 bases, with 13 bases left in between. The CDR3 consists of 13 residues. The germline V gene has CDR1 SQVTM and CDR2 ANQGSEA. The CDR3 is CSVATELNTEAFF. The CDR3 DNA reads as TGCAGCGTAGCGACAGAGTTAAACACTGAAGCTTTCTTT.

The chain carries TRBV5-1 and TRBJ2-3, with 10 bases fitting TRBD2. Germline loops: CDR1 SGHRS, CDR2 YFSETQ. The CDR3 totals 15 residues. V lost 1 base and J lost 3; bases outside the gene matches: 2. The chain's CDR3 is CASSLLAGETDTQYF. Here the CDR3 DNA reads TGCGCCAGCAGCTTGCTAGCGGGGGAGACAGATACGCAGTATTTT.

The chain uses TRBV19 and TRBJ1-3; no clear D gene. The germline V gene encodes CDR1 LNHDA and CDR2 SQIVND (reference sequence). V lost 9 bases and J 0 bases, leaving 9 bases between the germline ends. The CDR3 extends over 13 amino acids. CDR3 loop: CASQVYSGNTIYF. CDR3 nucleotide sequence: TGTGCCAGCCAGGTCTACTCTGGAAACACCATATATTTT.

The chain carries TRBV5-5 and TRBJ1-1; no reliable D call. This CDR3 has 15 residues. Germline values: CDR1 SGHKS, CDR2 YYEKEE (reference sequence). Trimming shortened V by 2 bases and J by 4 bases, and 15 bases separated the two germline ends. CDR3 protein: CASSFHYSSGTEAFF. CDR3 DNA sequence: TGTGCCAGCAGCTTCCATTATTCAAGCGGCACTGAAGCTTTCTTT.

In this sample, this clonotype turned up a few times. This rearrangement joins TRBV7-6 to TRBJ2-7, with 8 bases lining up with TRBD1. The V segment lost 4 bases and the J segment 4 bases; nucleotides outside the gene matches: 9. The CDR3 is 15 residues long. Per germline, CDR1 SGHVS and CDR2 FNYEAQ. The CDR3 DNA follows: TGTGCCAGCAGCTCATCTCGGGACAGGAGATACGAGCAGTACTTC. Its translation: CASSSSRDRRYEQYF.

There are a few counts of this clonotype. This rearrangement joins TRBV11-1 to TRBJ2-7, with D tentatively TRBD2 (6 bases). Germline V CDR1 and CDR2: SGHAT, FQDESV (reference sequence). Trimming shortened V by 2 bases and J by 3 bases, and 11 bases separated the two germline ends. This CDR3 spans 14 amino acids. The CDR3 is CASSLQTSYYEQYF. CDR3 nucleotide sequence: TGTGCCAGCAGCTTACAAACTAGCTACTACGAGCAGTACTTC.

This clonotype turned up a few times. This chain links TRBV2 with TRBJ2-3, with D tentatively TRBD1 or TRBD2 (5 bases each). Deletions cut 6 bases from V and 6 bases from J, with 19 bases between. The CDR3 contains 15 residues. CDR1 and CDR2 (germline): SNHLY, FYNNEI. CDR3 protein: CASRALEGPEDTQYF. CDR3 coding DNA: TGTGCCAGCAGAGCATTAGAGGGACCGGAGGATACGCAGTATTTT.

The rearrangement uses TRBV20-1 and TRBJ2-1; 7 nucleotides match TRBD2. Germline V gene sequence: CDR1 DFQATT, CDR2 SNEGSKA (reference sequence). The trim removed 8 bases at V and 2 bases at J, leaving 6 bases unmatched. CDR3 length: 13 residues. In DNA, the CDR3 is TGCAGTAGCCTCGGGGGGACCTACAATGAGCAGTTCTTC. Translated, it gives CSSLGGTYNEQFF.

The rearrangement joins TRBV7-2 to TRBJ2-4; D is unresolved. This CDR3 is 15 amino acids long. V shed 5 bases and J shed 1 base, with 12 bases lying between them. CDR1 and CDR2 (germline): SGHTA, FQGNSA. CDR3 protein: CASSPNPRAKNIQYF. Here the CDR3 DNA reads TGTGCCAGCAGCCCCAACCCCCGTGCCAAAAACATTCAGTACTTC.

The gene calls are TRBV7-9 and TRBJ2-3, with 9 bases aligning to TRBD2. With 5 bases clipped from V and 6 bases from J, the junction kept 12 bases outside the gene matches. Germline V gives CDR1 SEHNR, CDR2 FQNEAQ (reference sequence). The CDR3 spans 16 residues. CDR3 nucleotide sequence: TGTGCCAGCAGCGCCCTAAGGCGGGGGGGCAGGGATACGCAGTATTTT. Its translation is CASSALRRGGRDTQYF.

CDR3 DNA: TGTGCCAGCAGCGTAGAAGGCGAGCAGTACTTC. It translates to CASSVEGEQYF. The chain combines TRBV9 with TRBJ2-7, with D unclear. V gave up 0 bases and J gave up 6 bases, with 4 bases separating them. This CDR3 contains 11 residues. The V gene's germline CDR1 is SGDLS and CDR2 YYNGEE. The entire variable domain, with the rest obtained from reference TRBV9 and TRBJ2-7, is as follows: DSGVTQTPKHLITATGQRVTLRCSPRSGDLSVYWYQQSLDQGLQFLIQYYNGEERAKGNILERFSAQQFPDLHSELNLSSLELGDSALYFCASSVEGEQYFGPGTRLTVT.

V usage is TRBV7-9 and J usage is TRBJ1-5; D is possibly TRBD1 (5 bases). Germline V CDR1 and CDR2: SEHNR, FQNEAQ (reference sequence). The germline V and J ends were trimmed by 4 bases and 7 bases, with 14 bases remaining between them. The CDR3 is made up of 14 amino acids. This chain's CDR3 is CASSSGRDHQPQHF. In DNA, the CDR3 is TGTGCCAGCAGCTCGGGGCGGGACCACCAGCCCCAGCATTTT.

This clonotype has just a few counts. The genes are TRBV29-1 and TRBJ2-5; 12 nucleotides agree with TRBD1. J lost 1 base, V lost 6 bases, and 9 bases had no gene match. The germline gives CDR1 SQVTM, CDR2 ANQGSEA. The CDR3 is 16 residues long. As DNA, the CDR3 is TGCAGCGTCGACGCCTTGGGACAGGGGGCCCAAGAGACCCAGTACTTC. It codes for CSVDALGQGAQETQYF.

This sequence joins TRBV5-4 and TRBJ2-2; D is unclear. Germline CDR1 SGHNT, CDR2 YYREEE (reference sequence). The CDR3 spans 12 residues. V lost 2 bases and J 7 bases, leaving 6 bases between the germline ends. The CDR3 DNA reads TGTGCCAGCAGCTTTTACGGCGGGGAGCTGTTTTTT. As protein: CASSFYGGELFF.

This clonotype was found many times. V and J are TRBV7-2 and TRBJ2-7; TRBD1 aligns across 7 bases. CDR3 length: 14 residues. Trimming at V came to 6 bases and at J to 5 bases, leaving 10 bases not matched to a gene. Germline values: CDR1 SGHTA, CDR2 FQGNSA. CDR3 amino acids: CASSTMTGYHEQYF. In DNA, the CDR3 is TGTGCCAGCAGTACCATGACAGGGTACCACGAGCAGTACTTC.

This clonotype was recorded many times. The rearrangement links TRBV18 to TRBJ2-2; D is unclear. This CDR3 has 13 residues. The germline gives CDR1 KGHSH, CDR2 LQKENI. Trimming took 0 bases from V and 8 from J, leaving 7 bases between them. CDR3 amino acids: CASSPPPPGELFF. DNA of the CDR3: TGTGCCAGCTCACCACCCCCCCCGGGGGAGCTGTTTTTT. The full variable domain, with the rest looked up from reference TRBV18 and TRBJ2-2, is NAGVMQNPRHLVRRRGQEARLRCSPMKGHSHVYWYRQLPEEGLKFMVYLQKENIIDESGMPKERFSAEFPKEGPSILRIQQVVRGDSAAYFCASSPPPPGELFFGEGSRLTVL.

This clonotype was counted a few times. V gene TRBV7-2 combines with J gene TRBJ2-3, with 12 bases matching TRBD2. Trimming took 0 bases from V and 6 from J; bases not matched to a gene: 7. There are 17 residues in the CDR3. Germline CDR1 is SGHTA and CDR2 is FQGNSA. This CDR3 is CASSLAPSGGASDTQYF. The CDR3 region has the DNA TGTGCCAGCAGCTTAGCCCCTAGCGGGGGGGCCTCGGATACGCAGTATTTT.

This clonotype has a handful of counts. The chain joins TRBV7-2 to TRBJ2-1; D gene ambiguous. Trimming removed 4 bases from V and 8 bases from J, with 9 bases in between. Germline V gene data show CDR1 as SGHTA and CDR2 as FQGNSA. The CDR3 contains 12 residues. CDR3 in DNA: TGTGCCAGCAGCTGGTGGGGTGATGAGCAGTTCTTC. Protein sequence: CASSWWGDEQFF.

This clonotype was seen only a few times. CDR3 coding DNA: TGTGCCAGCACAGGAGGGGAAGGCACAGATACGCAGTATTTT. Its translation is CASTGGEGTDTQYF. The chain employs TRBV7-9 and TRBJ2-3; TRBD2 is a possible D gene (6 bases). This CDR3 comprises 14 residues. V lost 7 bases, J lost 1 base, and 12 bases lay in between. Germline CDR1 reads SEHNR; CDR2 reads FQNEAQ (reference sequence).

This clonotype was recorded many times. One junction end does not reproduce the germline sequence, and a read error may be involved. The rearrangement uses TRBV5-1 and TRBJ1-1; no definite D call. The CDR3 contains 13 residues. CDR1 SGHRS and CDR2 YFSETQ come from the germline V gene. In nucleotides, the CDR3 is TGTGCCAGCAGCTTAGGCACTAACACTGAAGCTTTCTTT. Amino acid sequence: CASSLGTNTEAFF.

This clonotype was recorded at least ten times. A read error may produce the germline difference seen at one junction end. This chain connects TRBV5-1 to TRBJ2-2; 9 nucleotides agree with TRBD1. CDR1 SGHRS and CDR2 YFSETQ come from the germline V gene. The CDR3 loop spans 15 amino acids. The CDR3 bases are TGTGCCAGCAGTTTGGGACAGGGAAACACCGGGGAGCTGTTTTTT. As protein: CASSLGQGNTGELFF. Drawing the rest from reference TRBV5-1 and TRBJ2-2, the complete variable domain is KAGVTQTPRYLIKTRGQQVTLSCSPISGHRSVSWYQQTPGQGLQFLFEYFSETQRNKGNFPGRFSGRQFSNSRSEMNVSTLELGDSALYLCASSLGQGNTGELFFGEGSRLTVL.

The J gene is TRBJ2-4, the V gene TRBV4-2; tentative D call: TRBD2 (5 bases). This CDR3 has 18 amino acids. V lost 0 bases and J 0 bases, leaving 15 bases between the germline ends. The V gene's germline CDR1 is LGHNA and CDR2 YNFKEQ. Here the CDR3 DNA reads TGTGCCAGCAGCCAAGATCTAGGGAACGGGGTAGCCAAAAACATTCAGTACTTC. It is translated as CASSQDLGNGVAKNIQYF.

The rearrangement links TRBV10-3 to TRBJ2-3; 7 positions match TRBD1. The CDR3 has 13 residues. CDR1 ENHRY and CDR2 SYGVKD come from the germline V gene. V dropped 4 bases and J dropped 4; count of bases not matched to a gene: 2. CDR3 amino acids: CAISVTGADTQYF. For the CDR3, the DNA is TGTGCCATCAGTGTTACAGGGGCAGATACGCAGTATTTT.

This clonotype was observed many times. J is TRBJ2-5 and V is TRBV3-1; 11 bases agree with TRBD2. J lost 7 bases, V lost 1 base, and 5 bases had no gene match. Germline assignment: CDR1 LGHDT and CDR2 YNNKEL (reference sequence). The length of the CDR3 is 15 residues. The CDR3 is CASSQGLAGTWTQYF. The CDR3 nucleotides read TGTGCCAGCAGCCAAGGACTAGCGGGGACATGGACCCAGTACTTC.

V usage is TRBV7-2 and J usage is TRBJ1-2; D is uncertain. Germline V gene lookup returns CDR1 SGHTA and CDR2 FQGNSA. This CDR3 spans 14 amino acids. V lost 4 bases and J 0 bases, leaving 9 bases between the germline ends. CDR3 amino acids: CASSYQTPNYGYTF. The CDR3 bases are TGTGCCAGCAGCTACCAGACCCCTAACTATGGCTACACCTTC.

The genes are TRBV6-1 and TRBJ2-3; D uncertain. CDR1 MNHNS and CDR2 SASEGT come from the germline V gene. V was shortened by 4 bases and J by 2 bases, with 10 bases between the two germline ends. The CDR3 runs to 14 residues. CDR3 protein: CASSVPPVTDTQYF. The CDR3 DNA follows: TGTGCCAGCAGTGTACCCCCGGTCACAGATACGCAGTATTTT.